Listed below are T cell receptor beta chains from one sample, sequenced in a study of T cell responses to AZD1222 COVID-19 vaccine. Profiled with immunoSEQ multiplex PCR; TCRdb holds only in-frame clones, not every one. Here the sample spans about 120,000 clones, approximately 93% being singletons. The sample consisted of peripheral blood, taken on day 0 of AZD1222 vaccination. These receptors were obtained from an adult in good health. CDR3s include the opening cysteine and the closing phenylalanine or tryptophan. D genes are given only for firm matches. Clone size appears in some rows only: once, few, many, or a class for an expanded clone.

CASRLRDYWDEQFF | TGTGCCAGCAGGCTCCGGGACTACTGGGATGAGCAGTTCTTC | TRBV6-5 | 14 | TRBD2 | . | TRBJ2-1
CASSDILASYEQYF | TGTGCCAGCAGCGATATTCTAGCGTCCTACGAGCAGTACTTC | TRBV7-8 | 14 | . | . | TRBJ2-7
CASSELGQLYGYTF | TGTGCCAGCAGTGAATTGGGACAGCTCTATGGCTACACCTTC | TRBV2 | 14 | TRBD1 | . | TRBJ1-2
CASRVTGGYDGYTF | TGTGCCAGCAGGGTGACAGGGGGCTATGATGGCTACACCTTC | TRBV28 | 14 | TRBD1 | . | TRBJ1-2
CASAGSYNEQFF | TGTGCCAGCGCAGGGAGCTACAATGAGCAGTTCTTC | TRBV5-4 | 12 | . | . | TRBJ2-1
CSVERGLTEAFF | TGCAGCGTTGAAAGAGGGCTCACTGAAGCTTTCTTT | TRBV29-1 | 12 | . | . | TRBJ1-1
CASSPIRGYEQYF | TGTGCCAGCAGCCCCATCCGGGGGTACGAGCAGTACTTC | TRBV11-2 | 13 | . | . | TRBJ2-7
CASSLQGTTNEKLFF | TGCGCCAGCAGCTTGCAAGGGACAACTAATGAAAAACTGTTTTTT | TRBV5-1 | 15 | . | once | TRBJ1-4
CASSSFKTSGRVTDTQYF | TGCGCCAGCAGCTCATTTAAGACTAGCGGGAGGGTGACAGATACGCAGTATTTT | TRBV5-1 | 18 | TRBD2 | . | TRBJ2-3
CASSPRLTEAFF | TGTGCCAGCTCACCAAGGTTAACTGAAGCTTTCTTT | TRBV18 | 12 | . | . | TRBJ1-1
CSVEEWNTEAFF | TGCAGCGTTGAAGAATGGAACACTGAAGCTTTCTTT | TRBV29-1 | 12 | . | . | TRBJ1-1
CASSLTGTGANVLTF | TGTGCCAGCAGCCTGACAGGAACTGGGGCCAACGTCCTGACTTTC | TRBV7-3 | 15 | . | . | TRBJ2-6
CSVVPRLNEQFF | TGCAGCGTTGTCCCTCGACTGAATGAGCAGTTCTTC | TRBV29-1 | 12 | . | . | TRBJ2-1
CASSQETAGAYNEQFF | TGCGCCAGCAGCCAAGAGACGGCGGGGGCCTACAATGAGCAGTTCTTC | TRBV4-1 | 16 | TRBD2 | . | TRBJ2-1
CASSKSGLTINEQFF | TGTGCCAGCAGCAAATCGGGACTAACGATCAATGAGCAGTTCTTC | TRBV2 | 15 | TRBD2 | . | TRBJ2-1
CASRQGGPTNEKLFF | TGTGCCAGCAGACAGGGAGGGCCAACTAATGAAAAACTGTTTTTT | TRBV7-8 | 15 | . | . | TRBJ1-4
CASRSTNEKLFF | TGTGCGTCGAGGAGCACTAATGAAAAACTGTTTTTT | TRBV4-2 | 12 | . | . | TRBJ1-4
CASSFTTDLGAFF | TGTGCCAGCAGCTTTACAACAGATCTGGGAGCTTTCTTT | TRBV11-2 | 13 | . | . | TRBJ1-1
CASSPSGNTEAFF | TGTGCCAGCAGCCCTTCAGGGAACACTGAAGCTTTCTTT | TRBV3-1/TRBV3-2 | 13 | . | . | TRBJ1-1
CASSSAGDTEAFF | TGCGCCAGCAGCTCAGCCGGGGACACTGAAGCTTTCTTT | TRBV5-1 | 13 | . | . | TRBJ1-1
CATSRDREYQPQHF | TGTGCCACCAGCAGAGACAGGGAATACCAGCCCCAGCATTTT | TRBV15 | 14 | . | . | TRBJ1-5
CASSLVGRVRAYNSPLHF | TGTGCCAGCAGCCTCGTTGGGAGGGTTCGGGCCTATAATTCACCCCTCCACTTT | TRBV7-8 | 18 | . | . | TRBJ1-6
CASSLATKGTPRWGAFF | TGTGCCAGCAGCTTAGCGACGAAAGGGACTCCTCGTTGGGGAGCTTTCTTT | TRBV7-2 | 17 | . | . | TRBJ1-1
CASSSTGTANQPQHF | TGTGCCAGCAGCTCGACCGGGACAGCCAATCAGCCCCAGCATTTT | TRBV7-9 | 15 | TRBD1 | . | TRBJ1-5
CASSERTLRYEQYF | TGTGCCAGCAGCGAACGGACATTACGCTACGAGCAGTACTTC | TRBV3-1/TRBV3-2 | 14 | . | once | TRBJ2-7
CASSQGGTARKNTEAFF | TGTGCCAGCAGCCAAGGGGGGACAGCCAGAAAAAACACTGAAGCTTTCTTT | TRBV28 | 17 | TRBD1 | . | TRBJ1-1
CASSSWGSLNDEQYF | TGTGCCAGCTCCTCTTGGGGGAGTTTAAACGACGAGCAGTACTTC | TRBV18 | 15 | . | . | TRBJ2-7
CASSRRVRSYEQYF | TGTGCCAGCAGCCGACGGGTGAGGTCCTACGAGCAGTACTTC | TRBV28 | 14 | . | . | TRBJ2-7
CASSGDGHPRF | TGTGCCAGCAGCGGGGATGGACACCCAAGGTTT | TRBV9 | 11 | . | medium-sized | TRBJ1-1
CASSYKVPPMNTEAFF | TGTGCCAGCAGCTACAAAGTCCCGCCAATGAACACTGAAGCTTTCTTT | TRBV14 | 16 | . | . | TRBJ1-1
CATARGASGSDTQYF | TGTGCCACAGCAAGAGGGGCTAGCGGGAGTGATACGCAGTATTTT | TRBV9 | 15 | TRBD2 | . | TRBJ2-3
CASSLRSGYSYEQYF | TGTGCCAGCAGTTTAAGGTCCGGGTACTCCTACGAGCAGTACTTC | TRBV27 | 15 | . | . | TRBJ2-7
CATSETPGQGFQETQYF | TGTGCCACCAGTGAAACACCGGGACAGGGGTTCCAAGAGACCCAGTACTTC | TRBV24-1 | 17 | TRBD1 | . | TRBJ2-5
CASNGAWGEKLFF | TGTGCCAGCAACGGGGCCTGGGGGGAAAAACTGTTTTTT | TRBV6-5 | 13 | . | . | TRBJ1-4
CASSLLAGPSYEQYF | TGTGCCAGCAGTTTACTAGCGGGACCATCCTACGAGCAGTACTTC | TRBV27 | 15 | TRBD2 | . | TRBJ2-7
CASRGTGDYEQYF | TGTGCCAGCAGGGGGACAGGGGATTACGAGCAGTACTTC | TRBV6-5 | 13 | TRBD1 | . | TRBJ2-7
CASSFGLTEAFF | TGTGCCAGCAGCTTTGGGCTCACTGAAGCTTTCTTT | TRBV7-9 | 12 | . | . | TRBJ1-1
CASSLGGQGYYEQYF | TGTGCCAGCTCCCTTGGGGGACAGGGTTACTACGAGCAGTACTTC | TRBV18 | 15 | TRBD1 | once | TRBJ2-7
CASSLGRQTQEAFF | TGTGCCAGCAGCTTAGGACGTCAGACCCAAGAAGCTTTCTTT | TRBV11-3 | 14 | . | . | TRBJ1-1
CASTRTGNQPQHF | TGTGCCAGCACGAGGACAGGGAATCAGCCCCAGCATTTT | TRBV6-5 | 13 | TRBD1 | . | TRBJ1-5
CAWSPKGAIYEQYF | TGTGCCTGGAGTCCTAAGGGGGCGATCTACGAGCAGTACTTC | TRBV30 | 14 | TRBD1 | once | TRBJ2-7